A single sample is the source of the 9 T cell receptor beta chains below, sequenced in a study of shared clonotypes between healthy human individuals. Profiled with immunoSEQ multiplex PCR; TCRdb holds only in-frame clones, not every one. Of 490,000 or so clones listed, about three quarters are singletons. Sequencing used PBMCs. The origin of the receptors is a woman aged 35 to 49 in good health. Some clones in this sample may be carry-over from other donors' samples.

As regards this clone: A clone one base away is much larger, so this may be a read error. The chain has TRBV29-1 and TRBJ1-1; TRBD1 is a possible D gene (5 bases). The CDR3 is 11 amino acids. The V gene's germline CDR1 is SQVTM and CDR2 ANQGSEA. Written as DNA, the CDR3 is TGCAGCGTTTCAGGGACCACTGAAGCTTCCTTT. Translating it yields CSVSGTTEASF.

V gene TRBV7-9 combines with J gene TRBJ2-1; TRBD2 agrees at 8 bases. Germline V lookup: CDR1 SEHNR, CDR2 FQNEAQ (reference sequence). The CDR3 has 15 amino acids. Trimming cost V 5 bases and J 7 bases; bases outside gene matches: 10. The CDR3 region has the DNA TGTGCCAGCAGCCCCGCTTGGCGGGAGGATAATGAGCAGTTCTTC. It encodes CASSPAWREDNEQFF.

The chain joins TRBV5-1 to TRBJ2-2, with 9 bases aligning to TRBD1. The V segment lost 4 bases and the J segment 7 bases; nucleotides outside the gene matches: 8. This CDR3 is built from 15 residues. Germline V gene sequence: CDR1 SGHRS, CDR2 YFSETQ. CDR3 sequence reads: CASSPLGQGIGELFF. The CDR3 DNA reads TGCGCCAGCAGCCCGTTGGGACAGGGTATCGGGGAGCTGTTTTTT.

This clone was counted only a few times. This CDR3 is also generated by other DNA sequences in the sample. V is TRBV2 and J is TRBJ2-3; maybe TRBD1 (5 bases). Germline V gene data show CDR1 as SNHLY and CDR2 as FYNNEI. This CDR3 comprises 14 residues. V dropped 4 bases and J dropped 1 base, with 9 bases sitting between them. CDR3 coding DNA: TGTGCCAGCAGTGGAACAGGAGGCACAGATACGCAGTATTTT. Protein product: CASSGTGGTDTQYF.

The chain links TRBV18 to TRBJ2-1; D gene ambiguous. Germline V CDR1 and CDR2: KGHSH, LQKENI. Trimming left V 1 base short and J 4 bases short, with 17 bases between. The CDR3 has 17 amino acids. CDR3 loop: CASSPLALAPPYNEQFF. In DNA form, the CDR3 reads TGTGCCAGCTCACCACTTGCACTTGCCCCGCCGTACAATGAGCAGTTCTTC.

The J gene is TRBJ2-5, the V gene TRBV15; 7 bases align to TRBD2. This CDR3 comprises 15 residues. CDR1 and CDR2 (germline): LNHNV, YYDKDF (reference sequence). With V trimmed by 1 base and J by 5 bases, 7 bases remained unmatched. Written as DNA, the CDR3 is TGTGCCACCAGCAGAGGGAGGACTAGGGGTGAGACCCAGTACTTC. Amino acids: CATSRGRTRGETQYF.

The CDR3 DNA is TGTGCCAGCAGCAGACAGGGGAGAAATCAGCCCCAGCATTTT. Amino acids: CASSRQGRNQPQHF. The J gene is TRBJ1-5, the V gene TRBV2; 8 nucleotides match TRBD1. CDR1 is SNHLY and CDR2 is FYNNEI in the germline V gene. The CDR3 contains 14 residues. The V gene end was trimmed by 6 bases and the J gene end by 4 bases; junction bases not matched to a gene: 5. Supplemented by reference TRBV2 and TRBJ1-5, the full variable domain reads EPEVTQTPSHQVTQMGQEVILRCVPISNHLYFYWYRQILGQKVEFLVSFYNNEISEKSEIFDDQFSVERPDGSNFTLKIRSTKLEDSAMYFCASSRQGRNQPQHFGDGTRLSIL.

The V call is TRBV28, the J call TRBJ1-1; D not certain. CDR3 length equals 14 residues. CDR1 is MDHEN and CDR2 is SYDVKM in the germline V gene. V shed 6 bases and J shed 1 base, with 12 bases lying between them. CDR3 region: CASRKGIPNTEAFF. CDR3 sequence (DNA): TGTGCCAGCAGGAAGGGTATCCCGAACACTGAAGCTTTCTTT. Variable domain in full (rest from reference TRBV28 and TRBJ1-1): DVKVTQSSRYLVKRTGEKVFLECVQDMDHENMFWYRQDPGLGLRLIYFSYDVKMKEKGDIPEGYSVSREKKERFSLILESASTNQTSMYLCASRKGIPNTEAFFGQGTRLTVV.

J is TRBJ2-7 and V is TRBV4-2; D call uncertain. From germline, CDR1 is LGHNA and CDR2 YNFKEQ. Trimming removed 5 bases at V and 6 bases at J, with 14 bases between. This CDR3 spans 13 amino acids. In DNA form, the CDR3 reads TGTGCCAGCAGCTTAAATCCGGGCGTCGAGCAGTACTTC. Residues: CASSLNPGVEQYF.